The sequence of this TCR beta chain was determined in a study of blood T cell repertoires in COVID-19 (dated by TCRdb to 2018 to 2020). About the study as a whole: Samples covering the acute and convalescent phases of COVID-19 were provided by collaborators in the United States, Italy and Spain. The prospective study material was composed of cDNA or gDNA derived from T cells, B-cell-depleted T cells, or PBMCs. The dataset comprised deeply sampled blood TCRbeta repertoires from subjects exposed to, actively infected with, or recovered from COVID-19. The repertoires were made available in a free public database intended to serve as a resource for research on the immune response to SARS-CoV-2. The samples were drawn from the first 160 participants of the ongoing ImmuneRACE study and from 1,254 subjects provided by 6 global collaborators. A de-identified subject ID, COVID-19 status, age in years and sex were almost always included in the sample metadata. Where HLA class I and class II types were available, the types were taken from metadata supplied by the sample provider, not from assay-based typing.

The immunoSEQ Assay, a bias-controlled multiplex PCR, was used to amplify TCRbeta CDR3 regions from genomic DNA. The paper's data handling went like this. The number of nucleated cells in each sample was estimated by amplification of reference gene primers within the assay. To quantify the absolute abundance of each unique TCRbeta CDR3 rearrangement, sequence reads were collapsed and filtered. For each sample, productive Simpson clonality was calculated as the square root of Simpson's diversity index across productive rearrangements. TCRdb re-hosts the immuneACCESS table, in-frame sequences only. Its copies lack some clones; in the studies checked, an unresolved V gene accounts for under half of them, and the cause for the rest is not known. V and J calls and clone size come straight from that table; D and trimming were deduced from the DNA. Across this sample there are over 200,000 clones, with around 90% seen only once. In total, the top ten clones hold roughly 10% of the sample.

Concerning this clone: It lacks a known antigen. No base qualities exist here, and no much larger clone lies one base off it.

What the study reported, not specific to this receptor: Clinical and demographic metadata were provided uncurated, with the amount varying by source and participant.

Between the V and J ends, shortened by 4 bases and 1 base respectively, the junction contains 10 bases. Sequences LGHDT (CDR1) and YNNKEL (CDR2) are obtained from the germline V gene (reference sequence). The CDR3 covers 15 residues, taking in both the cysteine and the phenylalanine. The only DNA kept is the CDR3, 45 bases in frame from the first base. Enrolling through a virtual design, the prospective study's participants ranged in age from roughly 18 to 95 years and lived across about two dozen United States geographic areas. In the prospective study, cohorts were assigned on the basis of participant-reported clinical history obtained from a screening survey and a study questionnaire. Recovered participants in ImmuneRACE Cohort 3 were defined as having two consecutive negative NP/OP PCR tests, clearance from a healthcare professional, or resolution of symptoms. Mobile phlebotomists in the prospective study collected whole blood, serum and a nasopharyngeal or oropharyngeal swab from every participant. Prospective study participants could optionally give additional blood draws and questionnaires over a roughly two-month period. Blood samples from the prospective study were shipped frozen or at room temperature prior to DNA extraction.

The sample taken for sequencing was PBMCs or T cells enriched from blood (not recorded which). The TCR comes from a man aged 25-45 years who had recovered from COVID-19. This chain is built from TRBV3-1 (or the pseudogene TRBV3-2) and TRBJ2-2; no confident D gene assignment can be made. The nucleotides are TGTGCCAGCAGCCCCCTGTCGGGGAACACCGGGGAGCTGTTTTTT. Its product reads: CASSPLSGNTGELFF.